This TCR beta chain was recorded in a study of T-cell memory formation after mild COVID-19. Study-level results: The finding that pre-infection memory included some responding clones suggested that cross-reactive memory joined. A second wave expanding day 15 to 37 was CD4+-biased; contracting clones were balanced.

5'RACE with constant-segment primers yielded barcoded, UMI-tagged TCR alpha and TCR beta cDNA libraries. TCRdb fed the 5' RACE reads into MiXCR, producing one record per CDR3 protein. Of tens of thousands of distinct CDR3 sequences listed, roughly 16% are singletons. This clonotype has only a few counts. The antigen remains undetermined. Trimming cost V 2 bases and J 6 bases; bases outside gene matches: 5. The CDR3 length is 15 residues. Germline assignment: CDR1 MNHEY and CDR2 SVGAGI. The rearrangement links TRBV6-5 to TRBJ2-1, with TRBD2 matching 9 bases. This clonotype originated in a man in his late teens or twenties who had mild COVID-19 (a few samples of this study predate the infection). Cell type and time point are not known. The specimen sequenced was PBMCs or a T cell subset sorted from them (not recorded which). CDR3 nucleotide sequence: TGTGCCAGCAGTTACAGCGGGGGGCCGTTCAATGAGCAGTTCTTC. This translates into CASSYSGGPFNEQFF.